This T cell receptor (beta chain) was captured by sequencing in a study of T-cell memory formation after mild COVID-19. In the study overall: Clustering of TCRs was largely donor specific.

TCRdb processed the 5' RACE reads anew with MiXCR; each CDR3 protein has one entry. The data hold about 110,000 distinct CDR3 sequences, with more than 15% observed a single time. This clonotype has more than one count but fewer than ten. This receptor was identified in an adult woman who had mild COVID-19 (a few samples of this study predate the infection). Cell type and time point are not known. The specimen sequenced was PBMCs or a T cell subset sorted from them (not recorded which).

The CDR3 loop reads CSALERSTDTQYF. The DNA for the CDR3 is TGCAGCGCCCTTGAGCGAAGCACAGATACGCAGTATTTT. The chain uses TRBV29-1 and TRBJ2-3; D not resolved. Germline CDR1 SQVTM, CDR2 ANQGSEA. V lost 7 bases to trimming and J lost 0 bases, with 11 bases between them. The CDR3 covers 13 residues.